The next 25 T cell receptor beta chains were all read from a single sample in a study of blood T cells in healthy people across ages. With a J-beta primer mix and a sample-barcoded 5' primer, a second PCR ran roughly 6 to 11 cycles. Each CDR3 protein gets one entry after TCRdb re-called the 5' RACE reads with MiXCR. The repertoire consists of hundreds of thousands of distinct CDR3 sequences, with under 25% occurring once and the leading ten covering roughly 3.6%. The sequenced sample was blood. The receptors originated from a man in his sixties or seventies in good health.

The CDR3 DNA reads as TGTGCCAGCAGCTTATACGGGGCCAAAAACATTCAGTACTTC. Its protein product is CASSLYGAKNIQYF. The chain carries TRBV11-2 and TRBJ2-4; the D is unclear. The CDR3 sequence is 14 residues long. Trimming took off 2 bases at V and 1 base at J, with 6 bases between the two ends. Per the germline V gene, CDR1 is SGHAT and CDR2 is FQNNGV.

This clonotype occurred many times. This sequence joins TRBV27 and TRBJ1-4; D uncertain. Between the trimmed V and J ends, which lost 4 bases and 4 bases, there was a span of 10 bases. From germline, CDR1 is MNHEY and CDR2 SMNVEV (reference sequence). The CDR3 totals 14 residues. CDR3 DNA sequence: TGTGCCAGCAGTTCCTGGGATCTTAATGAAAAACTGTTTTTT. Translation gives CASSSWDLNEKLFF. Looking up the rest from reference TRBV27 and TRBJ1-4 gives the full variable domain: EAQVTQNPRYLITVTGKKLTVTCSQNMNHEYMSWYRQDPGLGLRQIYYSMNVEVTDKGDVPEGYKVSRKEKRNFPLILESPSPNQTSLYFCASSSWDLNEKLFFGSGTQLSVL.

This clonotype was picked up many times. The chain joins TRBV20-1 to TRBJ2-1; D is perhaps TRBD2 (6 bases). Per the germline V gene, CDR1 is DFQATT and CDR2 is SNEGSKA (reference sequence). Between the trimmed V and J ends, which lost 5 bases and 8 bases, there was a span of 16 bases. The CDR3 has 13 amino acids. The CDR3 loop reads CSALGGELDEQFF. The CDR3 DNA is TGCAGTGCTTTGGGAGGAGAGTTGGATGAGCAGTTCTTC.

This clonotype was picked up a small number of times. The junction departs from the called germline gene at one end, perhaps through a read error. This chain joins TRBV20-1 and TRBJ2-7; D possibly corresponds to TRBD2 (5 bases). CDR1 and CDR2 (germline): DFQATT, SNEGSKA (reference sequence). The CDR3 loop spans 13 amino acids. CDR3: CSARAPGLYEQHF. In DNA, the CDR3 is TGCAGTGCTAGAGCGCCGGGGTTGTACGAGCAGCACTTC.

V and J are TRBV6-6 and TRBJ2-1; 7 positions match TRBD1. This CDR3 region has 14 residues. CDR1 and CDR2 (germline): MNHNY, SVGAGI (reference sequence). V shed 0 bases and J 7 bases; nucleotides not matched to a gene: 3. CDR3 bases: TGTGCCAGCAGTTACTCGATGGACAGGAATGAGCAGTTCTTC. Its translation is CASSYSMDRNEQFF.

A few counts support this clonotype. The rearrangement links TRBV2 to TRBJ2-7; 10 nucleotides align to TRBD2. The J call may not be correct, given that the DNA end is closer to TRBJ2-1. The length of the CDR3 is 12 residues. Germline CDR1 and CDR2: SNHLY and FYNNEI. DNA for the CDR3: TGTGCCAGCTCAGCGGGAGGGCCCCAGCAGTTCTTC. This codes for CASSAGGPQQFF.

This clonotype was observed a few times. The V and J genes are TRBV7-2 and TRBJ2-5; 11 bases map to TRBD2. With V trimmed by 5 bases and J by 1 base, 6 bases remained unmatched. The CDR3 runs 16 residues. Germline CDR1 SGHTA, CDR2 FQGNSA. For the CDR3, the DNA is TGTGCCAGCAGCGCCATAGCGGGAGGGAGCCAAGAGACCCAGTACTTC. Translating gives CASSAIAGGSQETQYF.

This chain uses TRBV18 with TRBJ2-5; D perhaps matches TRBD1 (6 bases). The germline V and J ends were trimmed by 3 bases and 4 bases, with 12 bases remaining between them. Germline assignment: CDR1 KGHSH and CDR2 LQKENI. CDR3 length: 14 residues. CDR3 protein: CASSPTGTLETQYF. The CDR3 bases are TGTGCCAGCTCACCGACCGGGACATTAGAGACCCAGTACTTC.

About this clonotype: The DNA is omitted, as the CDR3 cannot be located on it reliably, and the CDR3 follows TCRdb's listing. The chain carries TRBV7-8 and TRBJ2-2; TRBD1 is the table's D call, not checked against the DNA. The CDR3 extends over 15 residues, inclusive of both ends. Germline V gene data show CDR1 as SGHVS and CDR2 as FQNEAQ. The CDR3 here is CASSPDRAGTGSCFF.

This clonotype appeared a few times. The chain joins TRBV2 to TRBJ2-5; D unresolved. CDR1 SNHLY and CDR2 FYNNEI come from the germline V gene. This CDR3 spans 14 amino acids. Between the trimmed V and J ends, which lost 4 bases and 4 bases, there was a span of 13 bases. CDR3 coding DNA: TGTGCCAGCAGTGTTCCAGGAAAGGTAGAGACCCAGTACTTC. It translates to CASSVPGKVETQYF.

The chain recombines TRBV27 with TRBJ2-1, with 7 positions matching TRBD2. The length of the CDR3 is 15 residues. V gave up 5 bases and J gave up 4 bases; unmatched junction bases: 8. CDR1 MNHEY and CDR2 SMNVEV come from the germline V gene (reference sequence). CDR3 in DNA: TGTGCCAGCAGTAAACTAGTGGGAGGGTACAATGAGCAGTTCTTC. Translated, it gives CASSKLVGGYNEQFF.

This clonotype showed up just a few times. V usage is TRBV5-4 and J usage is TRBJ2-4; 8 bases are a match to TRBD1. The length of the CDR3 is 16 residues. V gave up 4 bases and J gave up 1 base; unmatched junction bases: 7. In germline, CDR1 is SGHNT, CDR2 YYREEE (reference sequence). This chain's CDR3 is CASSINTGGAKNIQYF. CDR3 nucleotides: TGTGCCAGCAGCATAAACACAGGGGGGGCCAAAAACATTCAGTACTTC.

This chain connects TRBV29-1 to TRBJ2-5, with D perhaps TRBD2 (6 bases). Trimming shortened V by 6 bases and J by 0 bases, and 8 bases separated the two germline ends. The CDR3 contains 12 residues. Germline V gene sequence: CDR1 SQVTM, CDR2 ANQGSEA. CDR3 residues: CSVWEDQETQYF. The CDR3 bases are TGCAGCGTCTGGGAGGACCAAGAGACCCAGTACTTC.

V and J are TRBV25-1 and TRBJ1-4; D might be TRBD1 (6 bases). The CDR3 spans 15 residues. V lost 1 base and J lost 5, with 11 bases in between. CDR1 and CDR2 from the germline V gene are MGHDK and SYGVNS. CDR3: CASSESTGQNEKLFF. CDR3 bases: TGTGCCAGCAGTGAATCGACAGGTCAGAATGAAAAACTGTTTTTT.

The table lists this clonotype with a few counts. The rearrangement uses TRBV12-3 or TRBV12-4 and TRBJ2-3, with D perhaps matching TRBD1 or TRBD2 (5 bases each). The CDR3 has 16 amino acids. Between the trimmed V and J ends, which lost 5 bases and 2 bases, there was a span of 17 bases. CDR3 coding DNA: TGTGCCAGCAGTCCCACCCGGGACGCCTACACAGATACGCAGTATTTT. Translation gives CASSPTRDAYTDTQYF.

This clonotype was recorded many times. This sequence joins TRBV10-3 and TRBJ2-1; TRBD2 aligns across 10 bases. V lost 6 bases to trimming and J lost 5 bases; unmatched junction nucleotides: 10. The CDR3 covers 16 residues. The germline CDR1 and CDR2 sequences are ENHRY and SYGVKD. CDR3 sequence (DNA): TGTGCCATCAGCGCCCCAGCGGGAGGGCTAAACAATGAGCAGTTCTTC. Its translation: CAISAPAGGLNNEQFF.

This sequence joins TRBV20-1 and TRBJ2-7; D possibly matches TRBD1 or TRBD2 (6 bases each). CDR3 length: 13 residues. The V and J ends lost 3 bases and 4 bases respectively, with 13 bases between them. CDR1 is DFQATT, CDR2 SNEGSKA, per germline (reference sequence). The CDR3 DNA is TGCAGTGCTAGTTCCGCGGGACAATACGAGCAGTACTTC. It codes for CSASSAGQYEQYF.

This chain links TRBV7-9 with TRBJ1-2; 8 bases are shared with TRBD1. The CDR3 contains 13 residues. Germline assignment: CDR1 SEHNR and CDR2 FQNEAQ (reference sequence). Trimming removed 2 bases from V and 7 bases from J; junction bases left unmatched: 3. Here the CDR3 reads CASSLLQGVGYTF. CDR3 in DNA: TGTGCCAGCAGCTTATTACAGGGGGTTGGCTACACCTTC.

This clonotype was seen only a few times. The CDR3: CASSDSYSGANVLTF. Written as DNA, the CDR3 is TGTGCCAGCAGTGACTCATACTCTGGGGCCAACGTCCTGACTTTC. The V call is TRBV2, the J call TRBJ2-6; the D is unclear. The CDR3 is 15 residues long. The V and J ends lost 3 bases and 0 bases respectively, with 6 bases between them. Germline-derived CDR1 and CDR2 are SNHLY and FYNNEI.

V is TRBV14 and J is TRBJ1-2; D is unresolved. V dropped 0 bases and J dropped 9 bases, with 8 bases sitting between them. Per the germline V gene, CDR1 is SGHDN and CDR2 is FVKESK. This CDR3 comprises 12 residues. CDR3 nucleotides: TGTGCCAGCAGCCAAGATAATTACCGCTACACCTTC. It specifies CASSQDNYRYTF.

This clonotype was observed many times. The V and J genes are TRBV20-1 and TRBJ2-5, with TRBD2 as a possible D gene (5 bases). The DNA end lines up better with TRBJ2-1; the J call may be wrong. The CDR3 contains 10 residues. Germline CDR1 is DFQATT and CDR2 is SNEGSKA (reference sequence). CDR3: CSASGVEQFF. DNA for the CDR3: TGCAGTGCTAGCGGGGTTGAGCAGTTCTTC.

The V call is TRBV7-2, the J call TRBJ2-1, with 15 nucleotides matching TRBD2. The germline CDR1 and CDR2 sequences are SGHTA and FQGNSA. V was pared by 2 bases and J by 10 bases, with 3 bases of the junction left unmatched. The CDR3 covers 15 residues. The CDR3 loop reads CASSLSGTSGGEQFF. CDR3 DNA: TGTGCCAGCAGCTTATCCGGGACTAGCGGGGGGGAGCAGTTCTTC.

The V call is TRBV6-6, the J call TRBJ2-5; a possible D gene is TRBD1 (5 bases). The DNA end is a closer match to TRBJ2-7, so the J assignment may be wrong. The CDR3 runs to 14 residues. CDR1 is MNHNY and CDR2 is SVGAGI in the germline V gene (reference sequence). The chain's CDR3 is CASSYNRHSYEQYF. In nucleotides, the CDR3 is TGTGCCAGCAGTTACAACAGGCATTCCTACGAGCAGTACTTC.

Ten or more counts support this clonotype. The V call is TRBV20-1, the J call TRBJ2-1; 8 bases fit TRBD2. The trim removed 3 bases at V and 5 bases at J, leaving 6 bases unmatched. Per germline, CDR1 DFQATT and CDR2 SNEGSKA (reference sequence). The CDR3 extends over 14 amino acids. The CDR3 here is CSARFAGGHNEQFF. CDR3 bases: TGCAGTGCTAGGTTCGCGGGAGGCCACAATGAGCAGTTCTTC.

In this sample, this clonotype turned up a few times. This chain uses TRBV11-2 with TRBJ2-2; 9 positions agree with TRBD1. Trimming cost V 5 bases and J 2 bases; bases outside gene matches: 3. The germline V gene has CDR1 SGHAT and CDR2 FQNNGV. The CDR3 extends over 15 amino acids. CDR3 nucleotide sequence: TGTGCCAGCAGCGAGGGACAGGGAAACACCGGGGAGCTGTTTTTT. It translates to CASSEGQGNTGELFF. Looking up the rest from reference TRBV11-2 and TRBJ2-2 gives the full variable domain: EAGVAQSPRYKIIEKRQSVAFWCNPISGHATLYWYQQILGQGPKLLIQFQNNGVVDDSQLPKDRFSAERLKGVDSTLKIQPAKLEDSAVYLCASSEGQGNTGELFFGEGSRLTVL.